This TCR beta chain originates from a study of tumor-infiltrating lymphocytes in primary liver carcinoma. Study-level information: The patients comprised men and women between the ages of 30 and 69 years. Tumors were stage T1-T3 N0M0, about 4 to 11 cm across.

Study results and limitations: There was no comparison of CD4+ and CD8+ repertoires, as samples were bulk unsorted.

The investigators made TCR beta cDNA from roughly 0.45 ug total RNA, using a constant-region primer. Library construction for TCR beta comprised three nested multiplex PCR rounds performed with slightly modified ARM-PCR. Both of the initial two PCR rounds ran for nine to ten cycles and employed TRBV1-TRBV30 forward primers alongside a C-beta reverse primer. TCRdb used MiXCR to reprocess the multiplex PCR reads, holding one entry per CDR3 protein. This sample has about 350,000 distinct CDR3 sequences, with 65% found just once. Blood RNA came from unsorted whole blood; germline DNA was also extracted. The patients carried chronic HBV infection and had received no treatment. V was pared by 0 bases and J by 4 bases, with 9 bases between. The germline CDR1 and CDR2 sequences are MNHNY and SVGAGI (reference sequence). The CDR3 covers 14 residues. This clonotype occurred many times. What it recognizes is unknown.

The sequenced sample was peripheral blood. J is TRBJ2-5 and V is TRBV6-6; D is uncertain. This sequence originates from a middle-aged man with primary liver carcinoma and hepatitis B virus infection. CDR3 nucleotide sequence: TGTGCCAGCAGTTACTCAGTACTGAGAGAGACCCAGTACTTC. This sequence encodes CASSYSVLRETQYF.